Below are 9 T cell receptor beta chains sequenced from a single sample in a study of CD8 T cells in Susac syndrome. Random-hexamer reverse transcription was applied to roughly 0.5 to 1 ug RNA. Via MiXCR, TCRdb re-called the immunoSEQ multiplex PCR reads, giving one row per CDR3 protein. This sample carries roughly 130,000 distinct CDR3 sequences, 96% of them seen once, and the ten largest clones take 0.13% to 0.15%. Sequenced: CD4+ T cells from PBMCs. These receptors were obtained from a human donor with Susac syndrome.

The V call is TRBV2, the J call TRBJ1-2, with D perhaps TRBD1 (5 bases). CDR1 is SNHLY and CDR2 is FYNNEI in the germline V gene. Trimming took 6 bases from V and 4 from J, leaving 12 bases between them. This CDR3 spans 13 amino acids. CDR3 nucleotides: TGTGCCAGCAGACAGGAGACCCTCTATGGCTACACCTTC. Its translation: CASRQETLYGYTF.

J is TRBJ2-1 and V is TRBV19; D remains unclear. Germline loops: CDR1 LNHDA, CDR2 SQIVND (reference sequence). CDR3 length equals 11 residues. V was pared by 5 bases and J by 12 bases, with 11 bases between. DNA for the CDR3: TGTGCCAGTAGTGACGAGATGCGGCAGTTCTTC. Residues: CASSDEMRQFF.

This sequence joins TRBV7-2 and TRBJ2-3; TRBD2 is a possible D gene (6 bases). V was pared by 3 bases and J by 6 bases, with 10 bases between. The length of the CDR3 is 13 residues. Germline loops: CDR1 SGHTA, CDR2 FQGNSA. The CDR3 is CASSLGTLDTQYF. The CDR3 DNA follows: TGTGCCAGCAGCTTGGGGACTTTGGATACGCAGTATTTT.

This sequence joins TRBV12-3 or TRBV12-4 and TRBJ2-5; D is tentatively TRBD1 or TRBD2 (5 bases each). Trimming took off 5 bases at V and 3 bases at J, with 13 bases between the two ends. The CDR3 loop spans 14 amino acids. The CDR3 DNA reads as TGTGCCAGCAGTCCGGGACGTCATGAAGAGACCCAGTACTTC. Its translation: CASSPGRHEETQYF.

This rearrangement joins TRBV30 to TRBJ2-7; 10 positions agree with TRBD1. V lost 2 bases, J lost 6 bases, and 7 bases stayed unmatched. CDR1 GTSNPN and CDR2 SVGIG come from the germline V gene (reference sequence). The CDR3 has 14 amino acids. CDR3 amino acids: CAWSIWDRGPEQYF. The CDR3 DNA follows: TGTGCCTGGAGTATTTGGGACAGGGGACCCGAGCAGTACTTC.

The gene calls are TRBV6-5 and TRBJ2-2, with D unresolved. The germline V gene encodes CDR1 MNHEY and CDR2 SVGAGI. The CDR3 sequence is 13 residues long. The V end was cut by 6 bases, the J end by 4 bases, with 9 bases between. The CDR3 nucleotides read TGTGCCAGCAGCCCGAATCCCACCGGGGAGCTGTTTTTT. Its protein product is CASSPNPTGELFF.

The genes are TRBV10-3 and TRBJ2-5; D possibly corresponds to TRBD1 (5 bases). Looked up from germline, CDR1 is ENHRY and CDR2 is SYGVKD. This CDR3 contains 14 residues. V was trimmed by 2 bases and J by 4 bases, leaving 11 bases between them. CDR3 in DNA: TGTGCCATCAGTGAGAGCAGGGTCGGAGAGACCCAGTACTTC. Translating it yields CAISESRVGETQYF.

CDR3 nucleotide sequence: TGCAGCGTTGCCACAGATAGCAATCAGCCCCAGCATTTT. This encodes CSVATDSNQPQHF. The chain recombines TRBV29-1 with TRBJ1-5; D is uncertain. The germline V and J ends were trimmed by 4 bases and 0 bases, with 7 bases remaining between them. This CDR3 contains 13 residues. Germline CDR1 and CDR2: SQVTM and ANQGSEA.

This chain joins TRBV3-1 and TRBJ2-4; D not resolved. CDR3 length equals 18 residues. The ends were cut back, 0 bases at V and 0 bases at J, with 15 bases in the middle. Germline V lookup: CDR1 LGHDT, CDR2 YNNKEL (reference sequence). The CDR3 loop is CASSQDHRTILAKNIQYF. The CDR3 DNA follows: TGTGCCAGCAGCCAAGATCACCGCACAATTCTAGCCAAAAACATTCAGTACTTC.